This TCR beta chain was recovered during a study of T cell responses to AZD1222 COVID-19 vaccine. This CDR3 is 14 amino acids long. CDR1 and CDR2 (germline): LGHNA, YNFKEQ. V lost 1 base to trimming and J lost 5 bases, with 11 bases between them. Libraries were prepared by immunoSEQ multiplex PCR; TCRdb keeps only in-frame clonotypes and omits some of them. Here the sample spans around 150,000 clones, approximately 92% being singletons. This TCR came from an adult who received the AZD1222 COVID-19 vaccine. The V and J genes are TRBV4-2 and TRBJ2-5, with D perhaps assigned TRBD1 or TRBD2 (6 bases each). Sequencing was performed on peripheral blood, taken 28 days after the second AZD1222 dose. The CDR3 bases are TGTGCCAGCAGCCAAGCGGGGGCGATTGAGACCCAGTACTTC. Translated: CASSQAGAIETQYF.